This TCR beta chain was sequenced during a study of blood T cell repertoires in COVID-19. V was clipped by 8 bases and J by 3 bases; unmatched bases: 4. The CDR3 sequence is 12 residues long. Germline CDR1 SEHNR, CDR2 FQNEAQ (reference sequence). The data were produced by immunoSEQ multiplex PCR, yet TCRdb's version contains in-frame clones alone and is incomplete. This sample has under 75,000 clones, with roughly 90% found just once. The source is a man in his 60s with active COVID-19. V usage is TRBV7-9 and J usage is TRBJ2-7; 7 bases map to TRBD2. Sequencing input: peripheral blood. This CDR3 is CASGRENYEQYF. The CDR3 nucleotides read TGTGCCAGCGGGCGGGAGAACTACGAGCAGTACTTC. Combining the CDR3 with reference TRBV7-9 and TRBJ2-7 gives the whole variable domain DTGVSQNPRHKITKRGQNVTFRCDPISEHNRLYWYRQTLGQGPEFLTYFQNEAQLEKSRLLSDRFSAERPKGSFSTLEIQRTEQGDSAMYLCASGRENYEQYFGPGTRLTVT.